This is a list of T cell receptor beta chains from one sample in a study of blood T cell repertoires in COVID-19. The table came from immunoSEQ multiplex PCR; TCRdb's copy has only in-frame clones and leaves some out. The repertoire consists of about 250,000 clones, with about 86% occurring once and the leading ten covering 4.4%. The sequenced sample consisted of peripheral blood. The receptors shown here come from a man aged 45-65 years with active or convalescent COVID-19. Both conserved end residues are part of each CDR3. Each record gives: V gene, D gene, clone size, CDR3 protein. A D gene is named only where the DNA matches it firmly. The listing skips clone size in some rows; elsewhere it reads once, few, many or a size class.

v_call: TRBV27
d_call: -
clone_size: -
cdr3_aa: CASSPYSSPVTRTDTQYF

v_call: TRBV25-1
d_call: -
clone_size: -
cdr3_aa: CASSGEWGRSNYGYTF

v_call: TRBV28
d_call: -
clone_size: -
cdr3_aa: CASSFPHGPNWGYTF

v_call: TRBV30
d_call: TRBD1
clone_size: few
cdr3_aa: CAWSVDRGDYGYTF

v_call: TRBV19
d_call: -
clone_size: -
cdr3_aa: CASYHGGNYGYTF

v_call: TRBV11-2
d_call: TRBD1
clone_size: -
cdr3_aa: CASSIDGTGQETQYF

v_call: TRBV27
d_call: TRBD1
clone_size: -
cdr3_aa: CASKTGAAWSYEQYF

v_call: TRBV14
d_call: -
clone_size: -
cdr3_aa: CASSQEFDQETQYF

v_call: TRBV10-3
d_call: -
clone_size: -
cdr3_aa: CAISEGRGHEQYF

v_call: TRBV5-4
d_call: -
clone_size: once
cdr3_aa: CASSPLTVQETQYF

v_call: TRBV7-2
d_call: TRBD2
clone_size: -
cdr3_aa: CASSLGLAGGGLTDTQYF

v_call: TRBV18
d_call: TRBD2
clone_size: -
cdr3_aa: CASSPLSGGAIRTDTQYF

v_call: TRBV9
d_call: -
clone_size: -
cdr3_aa: CASSDSFEESYNEQFF

v_call: TRBV28
d_call: TRBD1
clone_size: -
cdr3_aa: CASSSPTGTYIRYTF

v_call: TRBV5-3
d_call: -
clone_size: once
cdr3_aa: CARSLGQHNYGYTF

v_call: TRBV7-2
d_call: TRBD1
clone_size: -
cdr3_aa: CASRPYGTGGDEQYF

v_call: TRBV5-4
d_call: -
clone_size: -
cdr3_aa: CALGYPTNNEQFF

v_call: TRBV19
d_call: -
clone_size: -
cdr3_aa: CASSPSQGLNTEAFF

v_call: TRBV5-4
d_call: TRBD1
clone_size: -
cdr3_aa: CASRPGQGVGQPQHF

v_call: TRBV10-3
d_call: -
clone_size: -
cdr3_aa: CAISSGLRNQPQHF

v_call: TRBV7-2
d_call: -
clone_size: -
cdr3_aa: CASSLGEGTEAFF

v_call: TRBV7-2
d_call: -
clone_size: -
cdr3_aa: CASSLALGGASYGYTF

v_call: TRBV19
d_call: -
clone_size: few
cdr3_aa: CASSSTGFNTEAFF

v_call: TRBV6-1
d_call: -
clone_size: -
cdr3_aa: CASSENPGSNQPQHF

v_call: TRBV6-1
d_call: TRBD1
clone_size: once
cdr3_aa: CASSSGTGNSPLHF

v_call: TRBV19
d_call: -
clone_size: -
cdr3_aa: CASIPRGDTEAFF

v_call: TRBV18
d_call: TRBD1
clone_size: -
cdr3_aa: CASSPGTVQGKLFF

v_call: TRBV3-1/TRBV3-2
d_call: TRBD2
clone_size: once
cdr3_aa: CASSQEGLGFTYNEQFF

v_call: TRBV12-3/TRBV12-4
d_call: -
clone_size: -
cdr3_aa: CASSLWSGDEQYF

v_call: TRBV2
d_call: TRBD1
clone_size: -
cdr3_aa: CASSSGTGTSPLHF

v_call: TRBV19
d_call: TRBD1
clone_size: -
cdr3_aa: CASSPNRGHTIYF